Each of the 32 T cell receptor beta chains below was sequenced from the same sample in a study of human T cells and chemical hapten exposure. What the library attached to individual cDNA molecules were unique molecular identifiers. TCRdb re-called the reads with MiXCR, one entry per CDR3 protein. The sample lists about 120,000 distinct CDR3 sequences; over 7% were seen once. The authors' total RNA extraction used unfractionated whole blood. Sequencing was carried out using whole blood. The receptors here all came from a human donor in good health. Some clones in this sample may be carry-over from other donors' samples.

This clonotype came up many times. The chain carries TRBV3-1 and TRBJ1-2, with D hard to call. In germline, CDR1 is LGHDT, CDR2 YNNKEL (reference sequence). CDR3 length equals 13 residues. Between the trimmed V and J ends, which lost 0 bases and 9 bases, there was a span of 11 bases. Here the CDR3 reads CASSQDRPGRYTF. In nucleotides, the CDR3 is TGTGCCAGCAGCCAAGATCGGCCTGGGCGCTACACCTTC.

This clonotype was detected ten times or more. V and J are TRBV5-1 and TRBJ2-3, with TRBD2 matching over 8 bases. Germline V gene lookup returns CDR1 SGHRS and CDR2 YFSETQ. The ends lost 8 bases at V and 6 bases at J; junction bases unmatched: 14. The CDR3 contains 15 residues. CDR3 DNA: TGCGCCAGTAGCGAGGCTAGCGGGCGTCGGGATACGCAGTATTTT. It specifies CASSEASGRRDTQYF.

This clonotype was seen repeatedly, ten times or more. The V gene is TRBV24-1, the J gene TRBJ1-4; no clear D gene. The CDR3 runs to 12 residues. CDR1 KGHDR and CDR2 SFDVKD come from the germline V gene. Trimming cost V 7 bases and J 8 bases, with 10 bases left between them. CDR3 region: CATSLDGEKLFF. The CDR3 DNA reads as TGTGCCACCAGCTTAGATGGAGAAAAACTGTTTTTT.

The chain couples TRBV20-1 to TRBJ1-1, with 10 bases that match TRBD1. In germline, CDR1 is DFQATT, CDR2 SNEGSKA (reference sequence). J was trimmed by 0 bases and V by 5 bases; bases with no gene match: 3. CDR3 length: 14 residues. The CDR3 region is CSAGDRGLNTEAFF. CDR3 coding DNA: TGCAGTGCTGGGGACAGGGGTTTGAACACTGAAGCTTTCTTT.

This chain links TRBV12-3 or TRBV12-4 with TRBJ2-1; D not certain. V was clipped by 1 base and J by 5 bases, with 15 bases between them. This CDR3 is 16 amino acids long. The CDR3 sequence is CASSLGQTVPNNEQFF. For the CDR3, the DNA is TGTGCCAGCAGTTTAGGGCAGACCGTCCCAAACAATGAGCAGTTCTTC.

This clonotype was counted at least ten times. V usage is TRBV16 and J usage is TRBJ1-2, with D possibly matching TRBD1 (5 bases). Trimming stripped 4 bases from V and 2 bases from J, with 14 bases between. Germline V CDR1 and CDR2: KGHSY, FQNENV. The CDR3 loop spans 15 amino acids. This CDR3 is CASSPMAGQNYGYTF. CDR3 bases: TGTGCCAGCAGCCCTATGGCAGGGCAAAACTATGGCTACACCTTC.

J is TRBJ2-7 and V is TRBV7-6; 7 bases are shared with TRBD2. In germline, CDR1 is SGHVS, CDR2 FNYEAQ. This CDR3 spans 15 amino acids. J lost 6 bases, V lost 2 bases, and 10 bases had no gene match. CDR3 protein: CASSLRVGLEGEQYF. In DNA, the CDR3 is TGTGCCAGCAGCTTAAGGGTTGGACTAGAGGGCGAGCAGTACTTC.

The chain carries TRBV10-3 and TRBJ2-7, with TRBD1 identical over 8 bases. J lost 2 bases, V lost 2 bases, and 2 bases had no gene match. This CDR3 spans 14 amino acids. The germline CDR1 and CDR2 sequences are ENHRY and SYGVKD. CDR3 amino acids: CAISEGQGPYEQYF. Written as DNA, the CDR3 is TGTGCCATCAGTGAGGGACAGGGACCCTACGAGCAGTACTTC.

This sequence joins TRBV10-2 and TRBJ1-2; TRBD1 might be the D (5 bases). V lost 6 bases, J lost 2 bases, and 10 bases lay in between. Germline-derived CDR1 and CDR2 are WSHSY and SAAADI. The CDR3 covers 13 residues. CDR3 nucleotide sequence: TGCGCCAGCAGGGGGGACCCCAACTATGGCTACACCTTC. It translates to CASRGDPNYGYTF.

This clonotype showed up just a few times. J is TRBJ1-5 and V is TRBV7-8; D not certain. The CDR3 has 15 amino acids. In germline, CDR1 is SGHVS, CDR2 FQNEAQ. The germline V and J ends were trimmed by 0 bases and 0 bases, with 6 bases remaining between them. This CDR3 reads CASSLAQYSNQPQHF. DNA of the CDR3: TGTGCCAGCAGCTTAGCACAGTATAGCAATCAGCCCCAGCATTTT. The full variable domain, completed using reference TRBV7-8 and TRBJ1-5, is GAGVSQSPRYKVAKRGQDVALRCDPISGHVSLFWYQQALGQGPEFLTYFQNEAQLDKSGLPSDRFFAERPEGSVSTLKIQRTQQEDSAVYLCASSLAQYSNQPQHFGDGTRLSIL.

This clonotype was observed a few times. V usage is TRBV5-1 and J usage is TRBJ2-7, with 9 bases identical to TRBD1. The CDR3 totals 14 residues. Germline V gene data show CDR1 as SGHRS and CDR2 as YFSETQ. The trim removed 4 bases at V and 2 bases at J, leaving 4 bases unmatched. CDR3: CASSERTGAYEQYF. The CDR3 DNA sequence: TGCGCCAGCAGCGAAAGGACAGGGGCCTACGAGCAGTACTTC.

This clonotype was seen only a few times. This chain uses TRBV20-1 with TRBJ2-7; 9 nucleotides line up with TRBD2. Germline V CDR1 and CDR2: DFQATT, SNEGSKA (reference sequence). This CDR3 contains 16 residues. After removal of 3 bases from V and 0 bases from J, the junction contained 9 bases not matched to a gene. As DNA, the CDR3 is TGCAGTGCTAGGGGGGGACTAGCTCACGCCTCCTACGAGCAGTACTTC. It is translated as CSARGGLAHASYEQYF.

This clonotype has a count of ten or more. The chain has TRBV20-1 and TRBJ2-7; 11 bases line up with TRBD1. Germline V gene data show CDR1 as DFQATT and CDR2 as SNEGSKA (reference sequence). V lost 2 bases to trimming and J lost 7 bases; unmatched junction nucleotides: 13. The CDR3 runs 16 residues. The chain's CDR3 is CSARPFLGQGAREQYF. Written as DNA, the CDR3 is TGCAGTGCTAGACCCTTTTTAGGACAGGGGGCGCGAGAGCAGTACTTC.

In its sample, this clonotype was seen a few times. The rearrangement joins TRBV5-1 to TRBJ2-3; tentative D call: TRBD2 (5 bases). The CDR3 has 15 amino acids. Germline V gives CDR1 SGHRS, CDR2 YFSETQ. Trimming shortened V by 3 bases and J by 4 bases, and 15 bases separated the two germline ends. Here the CDR3 reads CASSSWEYVADTQYF. The CDR3 DNA follows: TGCGCCAGCAGCTCGTGGGAGTACGTCGCAGATACGCAGTATTTT. Looking up the rest from reference TRBV5-1 and TRBJ2-3 gives the full variable domain: KAGVTQTPRYLIKTRGQQVTLSCSPISGHRSVSWYQQTPGQGLQFLFEYFSETQRNKGNFPGRFSGRQFSNSRSEMNVSTLELGDSALYLCASSSWEYVADTQYFGPGTRLTVL.

This clonotype showed up just a few times. The rearrangement joins TRBV27 to TRBJ1-5; 8 nucleotides match TRBD1. Unmatched junction bases numbered 2, after V lost 5 bases and J lost 2 bases. Germline V gene sequence: CDR1 MNHEY, CDR2 SMNVEV (reference sequence). The CDR3 consists of 14 residues. The CDR3 DNA follows: TGTGCCAGCAGTCAGGGGGCGGGCAATCAGCCCCAGCATTTT. It specifies CASSQGAGNQPQHF.

The table lists this clonotype with many counts. This chain joins TRBV7-2 and TRBJ2-3; TRBD2 matches 13 bases. Germline V lookup: CDR1 SGHTA, CDR2 FQGNSA. Unmatched junction bases numbered 1, after V lost 1 base and J lost 3 bases. The CDR3 covers 16 residues. The CDR3 DNA reads TGTGCCAGCAGCTTAGGGACTAGCGGGAGTACAGATACGCAGTATTTT. Protein: CASSLGTSGSTDTQYF.

The genes are TRBV6-5 and TRBJ2-1; possible D gene TRBD1, 6 bases. V shed 2 bases and J shed 9 bases, with 14 bases lying between them. Germline V gene data show CDR1 as MNHEY and CDR2 as SVGAGI. The CDR3 consists of 14 residues. The CDR3 protein is CASSYAGPGVEQFF. The CDR3 region has the DNA TGTGCCAGCAGTTACGCAGGCCCAGGGGTTGAGCAGTTCTTC.

The chain recombines TRBV30 with TRBJ2-2; no definite D call. The V and J ends lost 0 bases and 5 bases respectively, with 7 bases between them. CDR3 length: 13 residues. Germline CDR1 and CDR2: GTSNPN and SVGIG (reference sequence). The CDR3 region is CAWSVGRTGELFF. The CDR3 DNA reads TGTGCCTGGAGTGTAGGGCGGACCGGGGAGCTGTTTTTT.

J is TRBJ2-7 and V is TRBV27; 11 nucleotides line up with TRBD2. V lost 5 bases to trimming and J lost 2 bases; unmatched junction nucleotides: 8. Germline V gives CDR1 MNHEY, CDR2 SMNVEV (reference sequence). CDR3 length equals 16 residues. The CDR3 loop is CASSPAGTSGPYEQYF. The DNA of the CDR3 is TGTGCCAGCAGTCCGGCCGGGACTAGCGGACCCTACGAGCAGTACTTC.

This chain joins TRBV5-1 and TRBJ2-6; 10 bases are a match to TRBD1. Germline V CDR1 and CDR2: SGHRS, YFSETQ. This CDR3 spans 17 amino acids. Unmatched junction bases numbered 13, after V lost 4 bases and J lost 9 bases. CDR3 residues: CASSPGTGASKINVLTF. Written as DNA, the CDR3 is TGCGCCAGCAGCCCAGGGACAGGGGCCTCCAAAATCAACGTCCTGACTTTC.

This clonotype was detected a few times. The chain links TRBV5-1 to TRBJ2-3; D is unresolved. Germline-derived CDR1 and CDR2 are SGHRS and YFSETQ. Trimming stripped 0 bases from V and 0 bases from J, with 11 bases between. The CDR3 covers 16 residues. The CDR3 DNA follows: TGCGCCAGCAGCTTGGGAGTGGAGTTGAGCACAGATACGCAGTATTTT. It specifies CASSLGVELSTDTQYF.

Notes on this clonotype: The conserved phenylalanine or tryptophan is not found at the CDR3 terminus, so this likely reflects a read error. The chain employs TRBV20-1 and TRBJ2-1; D call uncertain. The CDR3 spans 11 residues. The germline V gene encodes CDR1 DFQATT and CDR2 SNEGSKA (reference sequence). V was pared by 4 bases and J by 9 bases, with 10 bases between. This CDR3 is CSAKEYGEQFS. As DNA, the CDR3 is TGCAGTGCTAAGGAGTACGGTGAGCAGTTCTCC.

The genes are TRBV6-2 or TRBV6-3 and TRBJ1-1; weak D call: TRBD1 (5 bases). The CDR3 contains 14 residues. CDR1 and CDR2 (germline): MNHEY, SVGEGT. Trimming took off 0 bases at V and 10 bases at J, with 15 bases between the two ends. DNA for the CDR3: TGTGCCAGCAGTTACTCGAGGCGGCTAGGGGCAGCTTTCTTT. It specifies CASSYSRRLGAAFF.

This clonotype was seen only a few times. The J gene is TRBJ2-1, the V gene TRBV20-1; tentative D call: TRBD2 (5 bases). Germline loops: CDR1 DFQATT, CDR2 SNEGSKA (reference sequence). The CDR3 totals 16 residues. Trimming removed 0 bases from V and 1 base from J, with 13 bases in between. CDR3 DNA sequence: TGCAGTGCTAGAGATGTCAAGACGGGGTCCTACAATGAGCAGTTCTTC. It is translated as CSARDVKTGSYNEQFF.

V is TRBV7-2 and J is TRBJ2-7; D perhaps matches TRBD2 (5 bases). The CDR3 spans 15 residues. Germline assignment: CDR1 SGHTA and CDR2 FQGNSA. The V end was cut by 1 base, the J end by 3 bases, with 13 bases between. CDR3 protein: CASSLGGSAHYEQYF. CDR3 coding DNA: TGTGCCAGCAGCTTAGGAGGTAGCGCCCACTACGAGCAGTACTTC.

This clonotype was observed a few times. V and J are TRBV12-3 or TRBV12-4 and TRBJ1-1, with D uncertain. Trimming stripped 5 bases from V and 4 bases from J, with 8 bases between. The CDR3 covers 12 residues. The CDR3 protein is CASSNPRTEAFF. The CDR3 DNA sequence: TGTGCCAGCAGTAACCCCCGCACTGAAGCTTTCTTT.

This clonotype was counted many times. J is TRBJ1-5 and V is TRBV5-6, with a possible D match to TRBD1 (6 bases). Germline-derived CDR1 and CDR2 are SGHDT and YYEEEE. The CDR3 has 14 amino acids. V was pared by 4 bases and J by 3 bases, with 11 bases between. The CDR3 region is CASSLTGFNQPQHF. The CDR3 coding sequence is TGTGCCAGCAGCCTAACAGGGTTCAATCAGCCCCAGCATTTT. The full variable domain, completed using reference TRBV5-6 and TRBJ1-5, is DAGVTQSPTHLIKTRGQQVTLRCSPKSGHDTVSWYQQALGQGPQFIFQYYEEEERQRGNFPDRFSGHQFPNYSSELNVNALLLGDSALYLCASSLTGFNQPQHFGDGTRLSIL.

V is TRBV20-1 and J is TRBJ2-1, with D perhaps matching TRBD1 or TRBD2 (5 bases each). Germline lookup yields CDR1 DFQATT and CDR2 SNEGSKA (reference sequence). V was clipped by 5 bases and J by 8 bases, with 10 bases between them. The CDR3 consists of 11 residues. CDR3 bases: TGCAGTGCTGGGACCCCCTATGAGCAGTTCTTC. It translates to CSAGTPYEQFF.

The gene calls are TRBV12-3 or TRBV12-4 and TRBJ1-2; D call uncertain. V was pared by 1 base and J by 3 bases, with 6 bases between. The CDR3 sequence is 13 residues long. The CDR3 sequence is CASSLGVDYGYTF. The CDR3 DNA reads as TGTGCCAGCAGTTTAGGGGTTGACTATGGCTACACCTTC.

The sample holds many counts of this clonotype. This chain joins TRBV7-9 and TRBJ2-5; TRBD1 might be the D (5 bases). CDR3 length equals 13 residues. CDR1 is SEHNR, CDR2 FQNEAQ, per germline (reference sequence). Trimming removed 5 bases from V and 3 bases from J, with 10 bases in between. In DNA, the CDR3 is TGTGCCAGCAGCCGAAAGGGGAAAGAGACCCAGTACTTC. Its translation: CASSRKGKETQYF.

The genes are TRBV6-5 and TRBJ2-7; possibly TRBD2 for D (5 bases). The CDR3 has 16 residues. Trimming took 6 bases from V and 2 from J, leaving 20 bases between them. The germline gives CDR1 MNHEY, CDR2 SVGAGI. The DNA of the CDR3 is TGTGCCAGCAGCCCTATGGGGAGTACCCTTACCTACGAGCAGTACTTC. This codes for CASSPMGSTLTYEQYF.

This chain uses TRBV10-3 with TRBJ2-5, with TRBD2 matching 8 bases. The V and J ends lost 7 bases and 5 bases, in that order; junction bases with no gene match: 6. The length of the CDR3 is 13 residues. Germline CDR1 reads ENHRY; CDR2 reads SYGVKD. CDR3 sequence: CAIIRTSRETQYF. CDR3 nucleotides: TGTGCCATCATCCGGACTAGCCGCGAGACCCAGTACTTC.